Listed here are 20 T cell receptor beta chains from one sample, sequenced in a study of T cells in tuberculosis. Time point reported: new active TB diagnosis, blood taken before or within 7 days of starting treatment. TCRdb's table, derived via immunoSEQ multiplex PCR, lists solely in-frame clones and lacks some. The sample yields fewer than 55,000 clones, about 95% seen once. The sample in question was PBMCs, obtained at tuberculosis diagnosis. The receptor set was obtained from an adult with tuberculosis.

This chain links TRBV29-1 with TRBJ2-5; no firm D call. The germline V and J ends were trimmed by 6 bases and 4 bases, with 15 bases remaining between them. Germline V gene sequence: CDR1 SQVTM, CDR2 ANQGSEA. The CDR3 contains 13 residues. The CDR3 nucleotides read TGCAGCGTAGATGCCCAGATCGCAGAGACCCAGTACTTC. Amino acids: CSVDAQIAETQYF.

J is TRBJ2-2 and V is TRBV10-1; maybe TRBD2 (5 bases). The CDR3 consists of 14 residues. Germline loops: CDR1 WNHNN, CDR2 SYGVQD (reference sequence). The V gene lost 0 bases and the J gene lost 7 bases, with 9 bases spanning the gap. This CDR3 reads CASSESRVGGELFF. The CDR3, as DNA: TGCGCCAGCAGTGAGTCGCGGGTCGGCGGGGAGCTGTTTTTT.

This clone was found once. V gene TRBV30 combines with J gene TRBJ2-1, with a possible D match to TRBD2 (6 bases). The germline V gene encodes CDR1 GTSNPN and CDR2 SVGIG (reference sequence). The CDR3 is 13 amino acids. V lost 0 bases and J lost 6, with 9 bases in between. In DNA form, the CDR3 reads TGTGCCTGGAGTGTTTGGCGGGGCAATGAGCAGTTCTTC. Amino acids: CAWSVWRGNEQFF.

The chain has TRBV28 and TRBJ1-4; D is unresolved. V shed 4 bases and J shed 3 bases, with 9 bases lying between them. The CDR3 totals 14 residues. Germline lookup yields CDR1 MDHEN and CDR2 SYDVKM. In DNA, the CDR3 is TGTGCCAGCAGTTCGATAGAGGCTAATGAAAAACTGTTTTTT. This gives the protein CASSSIEANEKLFF.

This chain's CDR3 is CASSSTGYGYTF. As DNA, the CDR3 is TGTGCCAGCAGCTCGACAGGGTATGGCTACACCTTC. The chain is built from TRBV7-9 and TRBJ1-2, with TRBD1 matching over 7 bases. This CDR3 comprises 12 residues. The V gene end was trimmed by 4 bases and the J gene end by 5 bases; junction bases not matched to a gene: 1. Looked up from germline, CDR1 is SEHNR and CDR2 is FQNEAQ (reference sequence).

This chain links TRBV2 with TRBJ1-2, with D perhaps TRBD1 (6 bases). V gave up 6 bases and J gave up 4 bases, with 12 bases separating them. Per germline, CDR1 SNHLY and CDR2 FYNNEI. The CDR3 length is 13 residues. CDR3: CASRTGQGYGYTF. CDR3 DNA: TGTGCCAGCAGGACAGGTCAAGGCTATGGCTACACCTTC.

The gene calls are TRBV20-1 and TRBJ1-2, with a tentative D call TRBD1 (5 bases). This CDR3 has 11 residues. Germline loops: CDR1 DFQATT, CDR2 SNEGSKA (reference sequence). Trimming took off 4 bases at V and 7 bases at J, with 10 bases between the two ends. CDR3 in amino acids: CSATGEAGYTF. Here the CDR3 DNA reads TGCAGTGCTACGGGGGAGGCTGGCTACACCTTC.

This sequence joins TRBV5-6 and TRBJ2-2, with 10 bases that match TRBD1. The V gene's germline CDR1 is SGHDT and CDR2 YYEEEE. The CDR3 extends over 14 amino acids. J was trimmed by 4 bases and V by 6 bases; bases with no gene match: 3. CDR3 sequence reads: CASMRTGGTGELFF. CDR3 bases: TGTGCCAGCATGAGGACAGGGGGCACCGGGGAGCTGTTTTTT.

The chain employs TRBV7-9 and TRBJ1-4, with TRBD1 as a possible D gene (5 bases). The V end was cut by 5 bases, the J end by 7 bases, with 17 bases between. This CDR3 is built from 15 residues. CDR1 SEHNR and CDR2 FQNEAQ come from the germline V gene (reference sequence). CDR3 coding DNA: TGTGCCAGCAGCCCCCAAACAGGAGTTTTTGAAAAACTGTTTTTT. Its translation: CASSPQTGVFEKLFF.

This clone was detected only once. The chain is built from TRBV7-5 and TRBJ1-2; TRBD1 is the table's D call, not checked against the DNA. TRBV7-5 is shown as a pseudogene. The CDR3 sequence is 13 residues long. In DNA, the CDR3 is TGTGCCAGAAGCTCCAGGGTGGGCTATGGCTACACCTTC. Its translation: CARSSRVGYGYTF.

The genes are TRBV27 and TRBJ1-2; D is possibly TRBD1 (6 bases). CDR1 MNHEY and CDR2 SMNVEV come from the germline V gene (reference sequence). CDR3 length equals 15 residues. Between the trimmed V and J ends, which lost 4 bases and 8 bases, there was a span of 20 bases. CDR3 sequence (DNA): TGTGCCAGCAGTTCCTTAGGGGGGGGTTCTTACGGCTACACCTTC. Protein: CASSSLGGGSYGYTF.

J is TRBJ1-1 and V is TRBV10-1; no clear D gene. This CDR3 spans 13 amino acids. In germline, CDR1 is WNHNN, CDR2 SYGVQD (reference sequence). V gave up 5 bases and J gave up 4 bases, with 11 bases separating them. The CDR3 region has the DNA TGCGCCAGCAGTCCCTCTAGTTCCACTGAAGCTTTCTTT. It codes for CASSPSSSTEAFF.

The sample holds one count of this clone. The chain is built from TRBV5-8 and TRBJ2-2, with D perhaps TRBD1 (6 bases). The V and J ends lost 0 bases and 4 bases respectively, with 13 bases between them. This CDR3 contains 16 residues. Germline values: CDR1 SGHTS, CDR2 YDEGEE. The CDR3 protein is CASSLGQVLSTGELFF. In DNA, the CDR3 is TGTGCCAGCAGCTTGGGACAGGTTCTTTCCACCGGGGAGCTGTTTTTT.

This clone was counted once. The chain is built from TRBV28 and TRBJ2-1; 13 bases are a match to TRBD2. The CDR3 loop spans 19 amino acids. CDR1 and CDR2 from the germline V gene are MDHEN and SYDVKM. Unmatched junction bases numbered 10, after V lost 3 bases and J lost 2 bases. This CDR3 reads CASSFAGLAGSGAYNEQFF. Written as DNA, the CDR3 is TGTGCCAGCAGTTTCGCGGGACTAGCGGGAAGTGGCGCCTACAATGAGCAGTTCTTC.

The chain employs TRBV4-3 and TRBJ1-1; the match to TRBD1 covers 9 bases. The CDR3 is 15 residues long. V shed 4 bases, J shed 4 bases, and the junction held 7 bases outside the gene matches. Germline V lookup: CDR1 LGHNA, CDR2 YSLEER. CDR3 nucleotide sequence: TGCGCCAGCAGCCCACGGACAGGGGAGGGCACTGAAGCTTTCTTT. It specifies CASSPRTGEGTEAFF.

The CDR3 is CASSLRGYRAGYTF. The CDR3 nucleotides read TGTGCCAGCAGTTTAAGGGGGTACAGGGCTGGCTACACCTTC. This chain links TRBV28 with TRBJ1-2; D may be TRBD1 (6 bases). In germline, CDR1 is MDHEN, CDR2 SYDVKM. Trimming stripped 2 bases from V and 7 bases from J, with 14 bases between. The length of the CDR3 is 14 residues.

V and J are TRBV18 and TRBJ1-1, with no clear D. Germline CDR1 reads KGHSH; CDR2 reads LQKENI. The V end lost 2 bases, the J end lost 8 bases, and 9 bases lay between the germline ends. The CDR3 contains 12 residues. The chain's CDR3 is CASSPEAAEAFF. The CDR3 DNA follows: TGTGCCAGCTCACCAGAGGCAGCAGAAGCTTTCTTT. The full variable domain, its missing parts supplied by reference TRBV18 and TRBJ1-1, is NAGVMQNPRHLVRRRGQEARLRCSPMKGHSHVYWYRQLPEEGLKFMVYLQKENIIDESGMPKERFSAEFPKEGPSILRIQQVVRGDSAAYFCASSPEAAEAFFGQGTRLTVV.

V usage is TRBV6-5 and J usage is TRBJ2-7; a weak D match, TRBD2 (6 bases). Germline values: CDR1 MNHEY, CDR2 SVGAGI. The CDR3 is 16 amino acids. With 4 bases removed from V and 0 bases from J, the gap between germline ends came to 16 bases. CDR3 loop: CASSFQGGASSYEQYF. The DNA of the CDR3 is TGTGCCAGCAGTTTTCAGGGCGGGGCTAGCTCCTACGAGCAGTACTTC.

In the case of this clone: The junction does not match germline at one end; this may be a read error. The genes are TRBV10-3 and TRBJ2-3, with 11 bases lining up with TRBD2. CDR3 length: 14 residues. CDR1 and CDR2 from the germline V gene are ENHRY and SYGVKD. The CDR3 protein is CAITSGSPANTQYF. The CDR3, as DNA: TGCGCCATCACTAGCGGGAGCCCCGCGAATACGCAGTATTTT.

The chain joins TRBV28 to TRBJ1-3, with D tentatively TRBD1 (6 bases). V was trimmed by 2 bases and J by 11 bases, leaving 7 bases between them. CDR1 is MDHEN and CDR2 is SYDVKM in the germline V gene. This CDR3 has 11 amino acids. The CDR3 sequence is CASSLDRSIYF. CDR3 bases: TGTGCCAGCAGTTTAGACAGGTCCATATATTTT.